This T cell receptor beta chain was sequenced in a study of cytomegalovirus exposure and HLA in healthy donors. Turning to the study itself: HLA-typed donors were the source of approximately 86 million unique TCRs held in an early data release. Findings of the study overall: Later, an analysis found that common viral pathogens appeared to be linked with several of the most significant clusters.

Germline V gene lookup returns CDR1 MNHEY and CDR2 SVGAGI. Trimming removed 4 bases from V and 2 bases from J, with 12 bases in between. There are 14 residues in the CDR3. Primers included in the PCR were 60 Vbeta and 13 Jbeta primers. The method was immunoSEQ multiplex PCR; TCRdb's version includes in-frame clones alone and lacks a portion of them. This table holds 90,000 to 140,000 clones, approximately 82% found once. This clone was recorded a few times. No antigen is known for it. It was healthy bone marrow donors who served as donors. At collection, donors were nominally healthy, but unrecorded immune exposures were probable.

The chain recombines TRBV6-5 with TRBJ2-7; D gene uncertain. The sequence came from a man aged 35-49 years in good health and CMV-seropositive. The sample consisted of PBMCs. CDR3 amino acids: CASSFKLIPYEQYF. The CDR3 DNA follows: TGTGCCAGCAGTTTCAAGCTAATACCCTACGAGCAGTACTTC.